This T cell receptor beta chain was captured by sequencing in a study of T cells in Graves' hyperthyroidism and ophthalmopathy. Overall study results and limits: Most thyroid-expanded clonotypes above 0.001 were also found in blood.

This clonotype was observed at least ten times. Its antigen is as yet unknown. TCR beta CDR3 sequences were amplified from RNA transcripts. HTBI primers were the set used in a first-round RT-PCR of the TCR CDR3. TCRdb re-derived calls from the multiplex PCR reads in MiXCR, one entry per CDR3 protein. The profile shows approximately 610,000 distinct CDR3 sequences, about 15% of them singletons. The diagnostic basis comprised clinical symptoms, serum thyroxine and TRAb, thyroid ultrasound and orbital computed tomography. 9 to 10 ml fresh peripheral blood yielded the PBMCs. Germline-derived CDR1 and CDR2 are SNHLY and FYNNEI. The CDR3 is made up of 15 amino acids. The V segment lost 5 bases and the J segment 3 bases; nucleotides outside the gene matches: 9.

The chain joins TRBV2 to TRBJ2-7; TRBD1 aligns across 8 bases. The source material was blood. The TCR was taken from a woman between 40 and 55 years old with Graves' ophthalmopathy. The CDR3 DNA reads as TGTGCCAGCAGTCACCCGGGACAGGAAGACTACGAGCAGTACTTC. Encoded protein: CASSHPGQEDYEQYF.